The T cell receptor (beta chain) described here comes from a study of human T cells and chemical hapten exposure. TCRdb recomputed calls from the RACE reads with MiXCR, one row per CDR3 protein. The sample holds about 380,000 distinct CDR3 sequences, 4% to 6% seen once. Many counts were recorded for this clonotype. Documented time point: pre-sensitization, week 0. The sample's treatment: therapeutic diphenylcyclopropenone sensitization with weekly scalp DPC. The CDR3 has 14 residues. Trimming left V 3 bases short and J 1 base short, with 9 bases between. Germline assignment: CDR1 MNHEY and CDR2 SMNVEV (reference sequence).

The rearrangement links TRBV27 to TRBJ2-5; D not resolved. The sample consisted of whole blood, taken in connection with sensitization to the hapten diphenylcyclopropenone (DPC). This clonotype was obtained from a woman aged 45-60 years with alopecia areata. Some clones in this sample may be carry-over from other donors' samples. The CDR3 DNA reads as TGTGCCAGCAGTTTTGGTTCGGGCCAAGAGACCCAGTACTTC. Amino acid sequence: CASSFGSGQETQYF.